This entry features one T cell receptor beta chain sequence. Its antigen remains unidentified. The data are from a study of cytomegalovirus exposure and HLA in healthy donors. The CDR3 covers 16 residues. CDR1 and CDR2 (germline): SQVTM, ANQGSEA. V was pared by 1 base and J by 1 base, with 15 bases between. The PCR was carried out with 60 Vbeta primers and 13 Jbeta primers. In the original workflow: In a later analysis, the count reached 74 million or so unique TCR beta chains, with 9 million to 11 million shared. Using immunoSEQ multiplex PCR, the repertoire was profiled, and TCRdb retains in-frame clones only, with some absent. The DNA was the basis for D and trimming; V, J and clone size are from that table. In all, the sample yields about 120,000 clones. Study-wide points: A later analysis showed TCR association rates differing by HLA locus, peaking at DRB1 and lowest at HLA-C. It was reported that TCR beta sequences correctly inferred the HLA-A and HLA-B alleles for most subjects. Exclusion as indistinguishable affected some V segments, including TRBV6-2 and TRBV6-3.

The sample consisted of PBMCs. V is TRBV29-1 and J is TRBJ2-3, with D perhaps matching TRBD1 (5 bases). This sequence was found in a man aged 18 to 29 in good health and CMV-seronegative. The CDR3, as DNA: TGCAGCGTTGAAGGGACATCCCCTCGGCGCACAGATACGCAGTATTTT. Amino acid sequence: CSVEGTSPRRTDTQYF.